This T cell receptor (beta chain) was retrieved from a study of STAT5B mutations in CD4+ large granular lymphocyte leukemia. CDR1 is SGHKS and CDR2 is YYEKEE in the germline V gene (reference sequence). V was clipped by 4 bases and J by 1 base; unmatched bases: 4. The CDR3 length is 15 residues. Here immunoSEQ multiplex PCR was the method, and the copy in TCRdb shows in-frame clones only, minus some. The sample includes 30,000 to 40,000 clones, approximately 69% of them seen just once. V is TRBV5-5 and J is TRBJ2-1; 8 nucleotides align to TRBD1. Sequenced sample: CD4+ T cells from blood buffy coats. The TCR comes from a human donor in good health. The CDR3 region has the DNA TGTGCCAGCAGCCCTGGACAGGGTTCCTACAATGAGCAGTTCTTC. Protein product: CASSPGQGSYNEQFF.